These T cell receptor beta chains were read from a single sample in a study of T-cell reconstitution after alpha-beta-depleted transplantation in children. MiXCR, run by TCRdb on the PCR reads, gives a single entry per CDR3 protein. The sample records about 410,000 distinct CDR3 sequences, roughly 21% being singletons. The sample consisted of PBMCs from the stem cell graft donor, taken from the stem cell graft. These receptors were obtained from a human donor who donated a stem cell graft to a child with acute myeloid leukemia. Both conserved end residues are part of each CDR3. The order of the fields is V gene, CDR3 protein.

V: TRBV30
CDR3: CAWRGRATSYTF

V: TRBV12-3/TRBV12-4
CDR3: CASTLGNEQFF

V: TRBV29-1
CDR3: CSVKGGLAAYGQFF

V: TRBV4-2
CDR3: CASSHDYRENYGYTF

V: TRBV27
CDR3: CASSLLSSGRSYNEQFF

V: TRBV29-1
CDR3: CSVVEPKPGTGINQPQHF

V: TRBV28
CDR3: CASSLPRQNEQFF

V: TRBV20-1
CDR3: CSAPLPGVSYNEQFF

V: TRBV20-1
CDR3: CSARRGSTDTQYF

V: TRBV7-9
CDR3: CASSSTTGGMNTGELFF

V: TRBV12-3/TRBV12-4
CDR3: CASSLVSAGGEFF

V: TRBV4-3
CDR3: CASSQDWGSREGSYEQYF

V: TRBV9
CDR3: CASSVAEGYEQYF

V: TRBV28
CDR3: CASSYPGLAGGNEQFF

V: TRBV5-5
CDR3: CASSLDGTSGNEQFF

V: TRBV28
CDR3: CASSPYRGQVIEQYF

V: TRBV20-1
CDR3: CSARDLNRGADTQYF

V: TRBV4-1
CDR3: CASSQGLAAPAGF

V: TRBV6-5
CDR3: CASSPSDRGNQPQHF

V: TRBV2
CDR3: CASRAQGGTEAFF